This T cell receptor beta chain originates from a study of CD8 T cells in Susac syndrome. Study-level background: Patients with Susac syndrome, at blood draw, were therapy-naive, on corticosteroids, or on intravenous immunoglobulin alone.

Peripheral blood CD8+ and CD4+ T cells were profiled by TCR beta sequencing. The CDR3 has 13 residues. V lost 2 bases and J lost 6, with 10 bases in between. This clonotype has only a few counts. Random hexamers were used to reverse transcribe roughly 0.5 to 1 ug of RNA. Amplification of TCR beta CDR3 across 54 Vbeta and 13 Jbeta was performed with immunoSEQ multiplex PCR. TCRdb reprocessed the immunoSEQ multiplex PCR reads via MiXCR and lists one record per CDR3 protein. The sample holds more than 150,000 distinct CDR3 sequences; roughly 95% are singletons and the top ten take around 0.12%. J is TRBJ2-5 and V is TRBV12-3 or TRBV12-4; D remains unclear. Sequencing used CD4+ T cells from PBMCs. The sequence was obtained from a human donor with Susac syndrome. The CDR3 reads CASSLQGPKTQYF. CDR3 sequence (DNA): TGTGCCAGCAGTTTACAAGGCCCGAAGACCCAGTACTTC.